This record looks at one T cell receptor beta chain sequence and its context. This CDR3 has 12 amino acids. CDR1 SQVTM and CDR2 ANQGSEA come from the germline V gene. With V trimmed by 6 bases and J by 9 bases, 7 bases remained unmatched. Data came from immunoSEQ multiplex PCR; TCRdb stores just in-frame clones and leaves some out. The sample has approximately 300,000 clones, around 86% seen once; the top ten hold around 1.5%. The source of the sample is a study of blood T cell repertoires in COVID-19. Study-level background: From T cells, B-cell-depleted T cells, or PBMCs came the material, which was cDNA or gDNA.

This sequence originates from a woman in her forties or fifties with acute or convalescent COVID-19. Material: peripheral blood. The rearrangement links TRBV29-1 to TRBJ1-1, with 10 positions matching TRBD1. The CDR3 protein is CSVTGTGDQAFF. The CDR3 DNA reads TGCAGCGTCACGGGGACAGGGGATCAAGCTTTCTTT.